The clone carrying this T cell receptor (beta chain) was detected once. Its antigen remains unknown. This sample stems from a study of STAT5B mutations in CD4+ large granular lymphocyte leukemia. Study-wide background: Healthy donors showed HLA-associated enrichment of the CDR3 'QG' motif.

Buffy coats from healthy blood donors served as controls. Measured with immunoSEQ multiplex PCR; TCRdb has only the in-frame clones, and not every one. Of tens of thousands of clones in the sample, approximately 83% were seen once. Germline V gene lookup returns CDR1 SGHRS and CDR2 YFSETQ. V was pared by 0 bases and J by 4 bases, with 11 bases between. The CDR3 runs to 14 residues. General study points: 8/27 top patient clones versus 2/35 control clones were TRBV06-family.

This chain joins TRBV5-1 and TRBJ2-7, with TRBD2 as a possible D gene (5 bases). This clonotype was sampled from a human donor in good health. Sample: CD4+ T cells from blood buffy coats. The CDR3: CASSLAWTSYEQYF. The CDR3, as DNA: TGCGCCAGCAGCTTGGCCTGGACTTCTTACGAGCAGTACTTC. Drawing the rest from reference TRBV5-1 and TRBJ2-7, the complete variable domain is KAGVTQTPRYLIKTRGQQVTLSCSPISGHRSVSWYQQTPGQGLQFLFEYFSETQRNKGNFPGRFSGRQFSNSRSEMNVSTLELGDSALYLCASSLAWTSYEQYFGPGTRLTVT.